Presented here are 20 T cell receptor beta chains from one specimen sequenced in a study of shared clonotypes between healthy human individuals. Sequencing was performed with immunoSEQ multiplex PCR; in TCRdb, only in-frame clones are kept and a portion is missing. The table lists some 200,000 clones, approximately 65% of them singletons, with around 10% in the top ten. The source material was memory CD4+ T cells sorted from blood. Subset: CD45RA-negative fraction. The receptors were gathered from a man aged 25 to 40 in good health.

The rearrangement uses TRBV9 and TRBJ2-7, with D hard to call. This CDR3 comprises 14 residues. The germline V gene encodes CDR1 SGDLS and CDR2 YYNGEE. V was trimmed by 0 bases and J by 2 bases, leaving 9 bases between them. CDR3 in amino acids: CASSVAVQPYEQYF. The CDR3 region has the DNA TGTGCCAGCAGCGTAGCCGTACAGCCCTACGAGCAGTACTTC.

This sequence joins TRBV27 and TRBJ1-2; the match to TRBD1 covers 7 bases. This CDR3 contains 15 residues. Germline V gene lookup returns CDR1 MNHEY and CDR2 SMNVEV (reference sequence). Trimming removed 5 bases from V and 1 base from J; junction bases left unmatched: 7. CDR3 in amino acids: CASSPQTGNNYGYTF. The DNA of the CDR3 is TGTGCCAGCAGTCCACAGACAGGGAATAACTATGGCTACACCTTC.

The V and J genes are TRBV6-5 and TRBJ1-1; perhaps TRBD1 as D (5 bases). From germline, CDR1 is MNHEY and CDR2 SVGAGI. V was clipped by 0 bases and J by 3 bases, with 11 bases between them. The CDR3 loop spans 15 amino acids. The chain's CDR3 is CASSYSSGGDTEAFF. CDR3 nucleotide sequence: TGTGCCAGCAGTTACTCCTCCGGGGGGGACACTGAAGCTTTCTTT.

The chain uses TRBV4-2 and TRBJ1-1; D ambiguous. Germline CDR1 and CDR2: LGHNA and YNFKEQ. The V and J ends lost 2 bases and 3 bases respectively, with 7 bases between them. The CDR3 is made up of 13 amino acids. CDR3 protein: CASSQHRDTEAFF. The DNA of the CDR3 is TGTGCCAGCAGCCAACACCGGGACACTGAAGCTTTCTTT.

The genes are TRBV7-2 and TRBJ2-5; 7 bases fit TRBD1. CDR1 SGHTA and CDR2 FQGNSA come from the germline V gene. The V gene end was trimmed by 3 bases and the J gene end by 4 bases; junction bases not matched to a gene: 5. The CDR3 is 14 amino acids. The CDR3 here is CASSFVGGAETQYF. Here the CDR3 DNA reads TGTGCCAGCAGCTTCGTAGGGGGCGCAGAGACCCAGTACTTC. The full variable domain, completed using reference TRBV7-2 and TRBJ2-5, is GAGVSQSPSNKVTEKGKDVELRCDPISGHTALYWYRQSLGQGLEFLIYFQGNSAPDKSGLPSDRFSAERTGGSVSTLTIQRTQQEDSAVYLCASSFVGGAETQYFGPGTRLLVL.

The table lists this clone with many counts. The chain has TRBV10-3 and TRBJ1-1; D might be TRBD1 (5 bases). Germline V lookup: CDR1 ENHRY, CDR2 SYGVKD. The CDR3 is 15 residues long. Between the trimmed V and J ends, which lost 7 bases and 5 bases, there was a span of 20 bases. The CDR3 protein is CAIKGYGDAKTEAFF. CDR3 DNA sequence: TGTGCCATCAAAGGGTACGGGGACGCCAAAACTGAAGCTTTCTTT.

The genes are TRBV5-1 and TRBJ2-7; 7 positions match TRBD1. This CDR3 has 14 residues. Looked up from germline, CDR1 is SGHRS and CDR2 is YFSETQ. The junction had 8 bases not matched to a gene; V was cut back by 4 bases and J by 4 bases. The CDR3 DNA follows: TGCGCCAGCAGCAGCGGACAGGACCTATACGAGCAGTACTTC. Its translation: CASSSGQDLYEQYF.

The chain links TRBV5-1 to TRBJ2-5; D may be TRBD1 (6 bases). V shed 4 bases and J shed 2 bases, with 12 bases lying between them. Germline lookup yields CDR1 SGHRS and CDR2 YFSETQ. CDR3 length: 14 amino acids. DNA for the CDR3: TGCGCCAGCAGCCCTAGGACAGAGCAAGAGACCCAGTACTTC. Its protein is CASSPRTEQETQYF.

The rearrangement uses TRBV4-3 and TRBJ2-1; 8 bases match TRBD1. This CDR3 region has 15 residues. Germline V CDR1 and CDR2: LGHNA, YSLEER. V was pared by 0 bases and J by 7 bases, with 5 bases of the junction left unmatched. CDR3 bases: TGCGCCAGCAGCCAAGATCGGACAGGGAGGAATGAGCAGTTCTTC. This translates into CASSQDRTGRNEQFF.

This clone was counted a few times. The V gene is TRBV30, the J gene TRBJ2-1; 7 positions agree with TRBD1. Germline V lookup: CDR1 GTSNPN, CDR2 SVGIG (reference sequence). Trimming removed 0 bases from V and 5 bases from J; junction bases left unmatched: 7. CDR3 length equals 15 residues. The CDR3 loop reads CAWSVNRGLDNEQFF. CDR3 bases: TGTGCCTGGAGTGTAAATAGGGGGCTAGACAATGAGCAGTTCTTC.

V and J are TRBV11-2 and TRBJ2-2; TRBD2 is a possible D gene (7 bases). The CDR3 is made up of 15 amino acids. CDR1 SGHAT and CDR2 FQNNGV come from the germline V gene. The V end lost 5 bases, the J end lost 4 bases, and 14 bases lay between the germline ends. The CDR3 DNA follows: TGTGCCAGCAGCCCCGCGGGGGCGGGCACCGGGGAGCTGTTTTTT. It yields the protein CASSPAGAGTGELFF.

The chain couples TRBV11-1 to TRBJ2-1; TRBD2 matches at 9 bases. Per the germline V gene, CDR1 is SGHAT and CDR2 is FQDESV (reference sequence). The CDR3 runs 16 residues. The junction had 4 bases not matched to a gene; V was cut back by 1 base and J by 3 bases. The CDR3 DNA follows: TGTGCCAGCAGCTTAGGGCGGGAGGGCTTCTACAATGAGCAGTTCTTC. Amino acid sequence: CASSLGREGFYNEQFF.

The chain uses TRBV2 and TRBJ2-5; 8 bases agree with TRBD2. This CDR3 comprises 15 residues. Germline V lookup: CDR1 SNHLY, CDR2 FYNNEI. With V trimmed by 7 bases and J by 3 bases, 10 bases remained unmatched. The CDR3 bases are TGTGCCAGCAAAATGGTGCGGGGGGCGGAAGAGACCCAGTACTTC. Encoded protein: CASKMVRGAEETQYF.

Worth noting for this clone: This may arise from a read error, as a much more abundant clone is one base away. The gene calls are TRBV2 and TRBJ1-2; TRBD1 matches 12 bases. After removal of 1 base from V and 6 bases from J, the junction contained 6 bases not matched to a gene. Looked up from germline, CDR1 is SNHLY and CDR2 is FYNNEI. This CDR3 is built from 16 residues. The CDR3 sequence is CASSEGGGQGADGYTF. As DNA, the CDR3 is TGTGCCAGCAGTGAAGGGGGGGGACAGGGGGCCGATGGCTACACCTTC.

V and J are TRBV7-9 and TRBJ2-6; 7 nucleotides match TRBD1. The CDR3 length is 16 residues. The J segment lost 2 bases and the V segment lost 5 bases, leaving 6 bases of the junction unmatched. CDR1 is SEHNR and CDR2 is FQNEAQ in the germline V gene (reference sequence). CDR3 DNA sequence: TGTGCCAGCAGCCCGATAGGGGGCGCTGGGGCCAACGTCCTGACTTTC. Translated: CASSPIGGAGANVLTF.

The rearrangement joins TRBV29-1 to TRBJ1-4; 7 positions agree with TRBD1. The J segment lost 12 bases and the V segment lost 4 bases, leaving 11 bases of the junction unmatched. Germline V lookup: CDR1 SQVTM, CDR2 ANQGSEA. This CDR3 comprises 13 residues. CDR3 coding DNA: TGCAGCGTTGGTATCCAGGGGGATGAGGAACTGTTTTTT. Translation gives CSVGIQGDEELFF.

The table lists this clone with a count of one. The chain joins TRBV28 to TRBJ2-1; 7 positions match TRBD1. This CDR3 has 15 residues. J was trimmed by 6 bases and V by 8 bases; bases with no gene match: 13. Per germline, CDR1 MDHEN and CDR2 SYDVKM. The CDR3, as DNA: TGTGCCAGCGGATCCAGACAGGGCCAGGGCAATGAGCAGTTCTTC. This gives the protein CASGSRQGQGNEQFF.

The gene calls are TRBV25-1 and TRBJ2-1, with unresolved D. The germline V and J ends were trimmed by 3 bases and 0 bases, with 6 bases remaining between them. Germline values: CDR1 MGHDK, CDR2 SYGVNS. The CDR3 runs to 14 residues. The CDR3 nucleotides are TGTGCCAGCAGTGAGGGTTCCTCCTACAATGAGCAGTTCTTC. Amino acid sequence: CASSEGSSYNEQFF.

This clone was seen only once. For the CDR3, the DNA is TGCGCCAGCAGCCCGAGAGGGGCGAGGAGGAATGAAAAACTGTTTTTT. It yields the protein CASSPRGARRNEKLFF. The chain is built from TRBV4-1 and TRBJ1-4; D may be TRBD1 (5 bases). The CDR3 loop spans 16 amino acids. Germline assignment: CDR1 MGHRA and CDR2 YSYEKL. Trimming took off 4 bases at V and 5 bases at J, with 17 bases between the two ends.

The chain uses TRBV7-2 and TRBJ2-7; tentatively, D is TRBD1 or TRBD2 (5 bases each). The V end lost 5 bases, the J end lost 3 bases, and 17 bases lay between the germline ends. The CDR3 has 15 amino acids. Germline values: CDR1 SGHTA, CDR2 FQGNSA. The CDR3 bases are TGTGCCAGCAGCCCCCTCCCGGGGACCTTCTACGAGCAGTACTTC. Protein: CASSPLPGTFYEQYF.